This T cell receptor beta chain is drawn from a study of blood T cell repertoires in COVID-19. Across the study: Sites in the United States, Italy and Spain provided acute and convalescent COVID-19 samples. From T cells, B-cell-depleted T cells, or PBMCs came the material, which was cDNA or gDNA.

Authors' data handling: Estimates of nucleated cell counts were drawn from the amplification of reference gene primers. The protocol was immunoSEQ multiplex PCR, while the TCRdb copy is restricted to in-frame clones and leaves out a portion. V, J and clone size are taken as reported in that table, and D and trimming were inferred from the DNA itself. This table holds about 94,000 clones, roughly 80% found once. The junction had 17 bases not matched to a gene; V was cut back by 7 bases and J by 4 bases. The CDR3 is 18 amino acids. Germline V gene lookup returns CDR1 LNHDA and CDR2 SQIVND (reference sequence).

The V gene is TRBV19, the J gene TRBJ2-5; TRBD2 matches 11 bases. The clonotype originates from a human donor in a cohort sampled during active COVID-19. Sequencing used peripheral blood. The CDR3 is CASNTAGVRLAGGETQYF. The CDR3 nucleotides are TGTGCCAGTAACACGGCGGGGGTCAGGCTAGCGGGAGGAGAGACCCAGTACTTC.